The clone carrying this T cell receptor (beta chain) was recorded a few times. Its antigen is not identified. The data were taken from a study of cytomegalovirus exposure and HLA in healthy donors. Study-wide findings and caveats: Earlier findings revealed that most TCR beta V segments proved productive either about 87% or about 30% of the time. What was likely a sequencing artifact was a cluster of highly shared sequence variants.

With 60 Vbeta and 13 Jbeta primers, the PCR was carried out. Original processing notes: In a later analysis, approximately 80 million unique TCR beta chains included roughly 11 million shared by two or more donors. The data were produced by immunoSEQ multiplex PCR, yet TCRdb's version contains in-frame clones alone and is incomplete. V and J calls and clone size come straight from that table; D and trimming were deduced from the DNA. The sample consists of some 110,000 clones, roughly 80% of them appearing once. V shed 1 base and J 3 bases; nucleotides not matched to a gene: 10. This CDR3 is 17 amino acids long. CDR1 is WNHNN and CDR2 is SYGVQD in the germline V gene (reference sequence).

The receptor was derived from a man aged 25 to 45 in good health and CMV-seronegative. The rearrangement joins TRBV10-1 to TRBJ2-3, with 7 bases lining up with TRBD2. The sequenced sample consisted of PBMCs. CDR3 DNA: TGCGCCAGCAGTGAGTACGAGCGGGGAGGGGAAACAGATACGCAGTATTTT. This translates into CASSEYERGGETDTQYF.